This T cell receptor beta chain was observed in a study of blood T cells in healthy people across ages. Study-level results: Donors of long life had a larger count of naive CD4+ cells and greater diversity than aged donors. Roughly linear declines in TCR beta diversity per million T cells occurred with age.

This CDR3 comprises 14 residues. Germline CDR1 and CDR2: KGHSH and LQKENI. V was clipped by 1 base and J by 6 bases, with 9 bases between them. Comments on this clonotype: Its specificity is unknown.

The use of a sample-barcoded 5' primer and a J-beta primer mix characterized a second PCR of 7 to 11 cycles. TCRdb re-derived calls from the 5' RACE reads in MiXCR, one entry per CDR3 protein. Of about a million distinct CDR3 sequences in the sample, roughly 50% were seen once. The V and J genes are TRBV18 and TRBJ1-4; D gene ambiguous. The source of this sequence is a woman in her sixties in good health. Source material: blood. Here the CDR3 reads CASSPQGKDEKLFF. CDR3 coding DNA: TGTGCCAGCTCACCACAGGGAAAGGATGAAAAACTGTTTTTT.